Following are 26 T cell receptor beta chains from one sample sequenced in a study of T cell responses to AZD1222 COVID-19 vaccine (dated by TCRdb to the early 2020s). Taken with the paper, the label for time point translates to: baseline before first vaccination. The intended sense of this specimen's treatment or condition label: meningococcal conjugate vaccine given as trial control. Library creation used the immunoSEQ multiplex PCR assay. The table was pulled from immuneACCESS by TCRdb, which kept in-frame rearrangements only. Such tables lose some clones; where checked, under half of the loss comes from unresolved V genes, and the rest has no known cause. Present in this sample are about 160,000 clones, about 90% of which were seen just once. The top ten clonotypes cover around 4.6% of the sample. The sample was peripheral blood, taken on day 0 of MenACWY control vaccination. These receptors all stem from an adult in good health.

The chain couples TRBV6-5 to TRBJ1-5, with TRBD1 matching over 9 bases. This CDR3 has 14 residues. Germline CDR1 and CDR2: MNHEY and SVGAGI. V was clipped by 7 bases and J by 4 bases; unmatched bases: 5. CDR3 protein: CASTPGQGNQPQHF. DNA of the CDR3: TGTGCCAGCACCCCCGGACAGGGGAATCAGCCCCAGCATTTT.

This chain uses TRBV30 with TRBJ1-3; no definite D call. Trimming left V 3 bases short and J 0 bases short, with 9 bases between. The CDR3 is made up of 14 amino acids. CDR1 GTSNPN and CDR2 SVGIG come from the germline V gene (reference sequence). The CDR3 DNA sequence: TGTGCCTGGAGGGTGTCGAACTCTGGAAACACCATATATTTT. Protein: CAWRVSNSGNTIYF.

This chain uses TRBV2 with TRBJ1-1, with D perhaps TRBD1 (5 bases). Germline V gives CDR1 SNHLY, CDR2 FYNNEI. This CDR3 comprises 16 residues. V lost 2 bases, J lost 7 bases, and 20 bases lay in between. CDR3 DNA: TGTGCCAGCAGTGAAACGCTAAGGGGAACTGGGGATGAAGCTTTCTTT. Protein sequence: CASSETLRGTGDEAFF.

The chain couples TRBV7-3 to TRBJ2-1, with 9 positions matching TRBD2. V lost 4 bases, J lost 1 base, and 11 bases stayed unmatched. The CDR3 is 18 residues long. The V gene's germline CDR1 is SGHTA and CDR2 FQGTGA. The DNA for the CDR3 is TGTGCCAGCAGCTCCCCCGGAGCGGGAGGAAGGTCCTACAATGAGCAGTTCTTC. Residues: CASSSPGAGGRSYNEQFF.

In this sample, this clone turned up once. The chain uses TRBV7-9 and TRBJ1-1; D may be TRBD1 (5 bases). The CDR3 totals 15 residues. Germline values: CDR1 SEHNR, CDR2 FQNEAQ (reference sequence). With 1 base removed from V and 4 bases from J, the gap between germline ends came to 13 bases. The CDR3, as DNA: TGTGCCAGCAGCTTAGAAGGTGCCAGGGTCACTGAAGCTTTCTTT. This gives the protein CASSLEGARVTEAFF.

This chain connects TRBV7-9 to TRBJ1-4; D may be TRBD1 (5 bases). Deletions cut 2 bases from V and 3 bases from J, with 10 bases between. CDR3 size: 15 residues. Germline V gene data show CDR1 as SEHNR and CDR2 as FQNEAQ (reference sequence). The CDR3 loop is CASSLKGAANEKLFF. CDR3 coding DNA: TGTGCCAGCAGCTTAAAAGGGGCGGCTAATGAAAAACTGTTTTTT.

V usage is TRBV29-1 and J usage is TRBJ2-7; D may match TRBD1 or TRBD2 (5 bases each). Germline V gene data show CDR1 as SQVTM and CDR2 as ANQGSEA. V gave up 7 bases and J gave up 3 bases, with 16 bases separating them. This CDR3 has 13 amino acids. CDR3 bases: TGCAGCGCCGTCCGGGACGGACTCTACGAGCAGTACTTC. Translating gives CSAVRDGLYEQYF.

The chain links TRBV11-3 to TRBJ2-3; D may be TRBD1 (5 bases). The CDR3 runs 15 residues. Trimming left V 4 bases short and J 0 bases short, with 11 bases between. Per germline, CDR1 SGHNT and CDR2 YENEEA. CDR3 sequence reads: CASSSRQRSTDTQYF. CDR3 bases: TGTGCCAGCAGCTCAAGACAGAGAAGCACAGATACGCAGTATTTT.

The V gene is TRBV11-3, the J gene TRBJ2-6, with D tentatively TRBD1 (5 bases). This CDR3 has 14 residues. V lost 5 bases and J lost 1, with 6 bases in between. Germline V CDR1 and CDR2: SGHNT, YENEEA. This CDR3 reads CASSQGSGANVLTF. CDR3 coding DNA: TGTGCCAGCAGCCAGGGTTCTGGGGCCAACGTCCTGACTTTC.

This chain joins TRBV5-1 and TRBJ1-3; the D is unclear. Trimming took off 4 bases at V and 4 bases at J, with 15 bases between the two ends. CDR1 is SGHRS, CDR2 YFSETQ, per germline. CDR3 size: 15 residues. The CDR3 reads CASSADGLGGNTIYF. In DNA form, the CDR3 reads TGCGCCAGCAGCGCGGACGGTCTTGGGGGAAACACCATATATTTT.

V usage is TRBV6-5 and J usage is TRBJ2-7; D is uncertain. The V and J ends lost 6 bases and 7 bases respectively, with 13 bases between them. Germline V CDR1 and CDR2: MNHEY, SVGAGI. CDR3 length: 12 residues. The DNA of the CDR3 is TGTGCCAGCAGGAACGGGTTGGGGGAGCAGTACTTC. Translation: CASRNGLGEQYF.

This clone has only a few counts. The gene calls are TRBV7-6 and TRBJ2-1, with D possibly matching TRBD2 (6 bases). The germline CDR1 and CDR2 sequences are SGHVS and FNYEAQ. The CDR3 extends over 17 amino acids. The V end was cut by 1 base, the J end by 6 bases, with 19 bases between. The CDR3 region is CASSLDGPGLGGNEQFF. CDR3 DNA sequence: TGTGCCAGCAGCTTAGATGGGCCAGGCCTGGGAGGCAATGAGCAGTTCTTC.

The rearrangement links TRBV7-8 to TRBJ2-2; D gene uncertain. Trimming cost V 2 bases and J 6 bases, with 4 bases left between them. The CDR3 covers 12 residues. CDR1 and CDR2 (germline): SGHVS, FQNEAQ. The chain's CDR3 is CASSLLAGELFF. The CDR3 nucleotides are TGTGCCAGCAGCTTACTGGCCGGGGAGCTGTTTTTT.

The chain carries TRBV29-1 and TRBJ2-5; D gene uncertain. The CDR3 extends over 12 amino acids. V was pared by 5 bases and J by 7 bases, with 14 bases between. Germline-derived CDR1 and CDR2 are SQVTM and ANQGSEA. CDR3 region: CSVHSSRGTQYF. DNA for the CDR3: TGCAGCGTTCATTCATCTAGAGGGACCCAGTACTTC.

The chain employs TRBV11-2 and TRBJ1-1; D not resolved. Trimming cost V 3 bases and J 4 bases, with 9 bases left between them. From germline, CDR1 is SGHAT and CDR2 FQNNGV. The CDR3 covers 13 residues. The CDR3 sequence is CASSLIKRTEAFF. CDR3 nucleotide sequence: TGTGCCAGCAGCTTGATCAAGCGCACTGAAGCTTTCTTT. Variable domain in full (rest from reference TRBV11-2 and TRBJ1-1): EAGVAQSPRYKIIEKRQSVAFWCNPISGHATLYWYQQILGQGPKLLIQFQNNGVVDDSQLPKDRFSAERLKGVDSTLKIQPAKLEDSAVYLCASSLIKRTEAFFGQGTRLTVV.

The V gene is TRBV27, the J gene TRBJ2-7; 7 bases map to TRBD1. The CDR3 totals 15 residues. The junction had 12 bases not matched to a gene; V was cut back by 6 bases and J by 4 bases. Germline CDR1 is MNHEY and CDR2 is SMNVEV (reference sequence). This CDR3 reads CASSTHSRQGYEQYF. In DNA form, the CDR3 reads TGTGCCAGCAGCACCCATTCGAGACAGGGTTACGAGCAGTACTTC.

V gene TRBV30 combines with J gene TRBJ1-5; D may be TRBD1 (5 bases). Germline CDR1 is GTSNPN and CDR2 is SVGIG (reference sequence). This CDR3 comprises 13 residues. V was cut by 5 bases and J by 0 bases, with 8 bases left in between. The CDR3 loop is CAWDSNSNQPQHF. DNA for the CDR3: TGTGCCTGGGACAGTAATAGCAATCAGCCCCAGCATTTT.

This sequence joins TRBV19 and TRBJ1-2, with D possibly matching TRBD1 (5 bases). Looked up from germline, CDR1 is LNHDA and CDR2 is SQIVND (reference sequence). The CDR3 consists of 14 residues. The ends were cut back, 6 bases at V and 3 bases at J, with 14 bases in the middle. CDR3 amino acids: CASSWTTEDYGYTF. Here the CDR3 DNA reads TGTGCCAGTAGCTGGACAACGGAAGACTATGGCTACACCTTC.

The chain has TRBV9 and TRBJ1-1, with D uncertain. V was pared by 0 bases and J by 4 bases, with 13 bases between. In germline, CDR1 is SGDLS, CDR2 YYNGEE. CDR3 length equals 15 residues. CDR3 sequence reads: CASSVALTGFTEAFF. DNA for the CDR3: TGTGCCAGCAGCGTAGCTCTAACTGGATTCACTGAAGCTTTCTTT.

The CDR3 is CASRLAGAYEQYF. In nucleotides, the CDR3 is TGTGCCAGCCGACTAGCGGGAGCTTACGAGCAGTACTTC. The genes are TRBV19 and TRBJ2-7; 12 positions match TRBD2. The CDR3 is 13 residues long. Germline V gene data show CDR1 as LNHDA and CDR2 as SQIVND (reference sequence). V lost 9 bases, J lost 4 bases, and 4 bases stayed unmatched.

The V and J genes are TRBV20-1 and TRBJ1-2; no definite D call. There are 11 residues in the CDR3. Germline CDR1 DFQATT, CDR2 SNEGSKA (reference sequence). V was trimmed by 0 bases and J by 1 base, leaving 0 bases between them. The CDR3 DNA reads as TGCAGTGCTAGAGATAACTATGGCTACACCTTC. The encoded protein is CSARDNYGYTF.

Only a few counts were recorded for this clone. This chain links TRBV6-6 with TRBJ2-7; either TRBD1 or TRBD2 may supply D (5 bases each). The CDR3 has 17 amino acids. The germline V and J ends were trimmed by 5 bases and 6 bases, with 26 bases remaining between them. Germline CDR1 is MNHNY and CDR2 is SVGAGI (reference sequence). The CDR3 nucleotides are TGTGCCAGCAGTCCCCCGGGGTGGGGCCGGGGTAGCCGCGAGCAGTACTTC. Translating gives CASSPPGWGRGSREQYF.

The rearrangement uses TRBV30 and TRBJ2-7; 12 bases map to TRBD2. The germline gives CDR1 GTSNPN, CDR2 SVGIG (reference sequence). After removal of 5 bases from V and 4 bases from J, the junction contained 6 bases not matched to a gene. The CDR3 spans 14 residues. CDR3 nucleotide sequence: TGTGCCTGGGCCCGGACTAGCGGGATTTACGAGCAGTACTTC. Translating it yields CAWARTSGIYEQYF.

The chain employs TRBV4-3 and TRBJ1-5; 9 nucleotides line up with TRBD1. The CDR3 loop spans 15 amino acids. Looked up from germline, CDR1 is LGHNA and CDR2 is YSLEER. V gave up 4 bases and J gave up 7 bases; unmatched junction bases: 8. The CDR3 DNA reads TGCGCCAGCAGCCCAGGGACAGGGAACGGGCAGCCCCAGCATTTT. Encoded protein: CASSPGTGNGQPQHF.

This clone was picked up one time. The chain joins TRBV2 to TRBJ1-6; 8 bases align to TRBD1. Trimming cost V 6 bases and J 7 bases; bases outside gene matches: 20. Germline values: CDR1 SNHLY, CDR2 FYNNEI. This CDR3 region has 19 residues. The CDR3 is CASRGTGGPRASSNSPLHF. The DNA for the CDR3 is TGTGCCAGCAGAGGCACAGGGGGACCCCGGGCCTCGAGCAATTCACCCCTCCACTTT.

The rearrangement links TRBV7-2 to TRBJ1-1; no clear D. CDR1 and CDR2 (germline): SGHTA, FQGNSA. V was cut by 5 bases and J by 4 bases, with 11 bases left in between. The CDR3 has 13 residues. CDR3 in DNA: TGTGCCAGCAGCCAGGTACGGGGCACTGAAGCTTTCTTT. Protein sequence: CASSQVRGTEAFF.